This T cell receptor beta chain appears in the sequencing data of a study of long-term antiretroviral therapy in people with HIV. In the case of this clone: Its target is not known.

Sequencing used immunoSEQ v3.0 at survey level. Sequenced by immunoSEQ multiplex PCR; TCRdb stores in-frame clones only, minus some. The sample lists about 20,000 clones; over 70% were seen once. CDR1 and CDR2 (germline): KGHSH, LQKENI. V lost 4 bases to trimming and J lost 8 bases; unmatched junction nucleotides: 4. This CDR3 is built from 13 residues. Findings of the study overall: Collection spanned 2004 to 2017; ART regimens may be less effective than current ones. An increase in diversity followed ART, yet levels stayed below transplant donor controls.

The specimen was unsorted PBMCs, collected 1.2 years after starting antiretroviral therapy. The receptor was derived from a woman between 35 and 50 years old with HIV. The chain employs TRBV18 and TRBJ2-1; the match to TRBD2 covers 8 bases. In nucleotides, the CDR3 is TGTGCCAGCTCACTGGGGACTAGTTATGAGCAGTTCTTC. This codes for CASSLGTSYEQFF. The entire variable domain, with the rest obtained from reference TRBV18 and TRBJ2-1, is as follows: NAGVMQNPRHLVRRRGQEARLRCSPMKGHSHVYWYRQLPEEGLKFMVYLQKENIIDESGMPKERFSAEFPKEGPSILRIQQVVRGDSAAYFCASSLGTSYEQFFGPGTRLTVL.